The clone carrying this T cell receptor (beta chain) turned up a few times. Its target is not known. The record originates from a study of T cells in Graves' hyperthyroidism and ophthalmopathy. RNA transcripts provided the source from which TCR beta CDR3 regions were amplified. The HTBI set primed first-round TCR CDR3 RT-PCR. Each CDR3 protein is one row after TCRdb ran MiXCR on the multiplex PCR reads. The data show about 530,000 distinct CDR3 sequences, 17% seen once. The germline V gene encodes CDR1 SSHAT and CDR2 FNYEAQ (reference sequence). There are 8 residues in the CDR3. Whole-study findings and limits: The model made its ophthalmopathy prediction, and onset followed a median approximately 6 months later.

The sequence was collected from a woman between 18 and 30 years old with Graves' ophthalmopathy. Sample: blood. J is TRBJ2-7 and V is TRBV7-7; TRBD1 might be the D (6 bases). The CDR3, as DNA: TGTGCTAGGGGGGAGCAGTACTTC. Translated, it gives CARGEQYF.